Sequencing of this T cell receptor beta chain was carried out in a study of cytomegalovirus exposure and HLA in healthy donors. Points from the study as a whole: Most TCR sequences were seen very rarely across donors, but some public TCRs occurred in many.

On this clone: Its antigen is unidentified.

The CDR3 contains 12 residues. Trimming pared 6 bases from V and 7 bases from J, leaving 12 bases between. Germline-derived CDR1 and CDR2 are KGHSH and LQKENI. The PCR ran on 60 Vbeta and 13 Jbeta primers. Libraries were prepared by immunoSEQ multiplex PCR; TCRdb keeps only in-frame clonotypes and omits some of them. This sample yields about 170,000 clones, of which around 78% are seen a single time; under 2.5% belongs to the top ten. This TCR came from a woman in her twenties or thirties in good health and CMV-seropositive. Material: PBMCs. This chain uses TRBV18 with TRBJ1-2, with D maybe TRBD1 (5 bases). The CDR3 nucleotides read TGTGCCAGCTCGACCATTGGGGCTGGCTACACCTTC. It specifies CASSTIGAGYTF. Together with reference TRBV18 and TRBJ1-2, the CDR3 gives the full variable domain: NAGVMQNPRHLVRRRGQEARLRCSPMKGHSHVYWYRQLPEEGLKFMVYLQKENIIDESGMPKERFSAEFPKEGPSILRIQQVVRGDSAAYFCASSTIGAGYTFGSGTRLTVV.